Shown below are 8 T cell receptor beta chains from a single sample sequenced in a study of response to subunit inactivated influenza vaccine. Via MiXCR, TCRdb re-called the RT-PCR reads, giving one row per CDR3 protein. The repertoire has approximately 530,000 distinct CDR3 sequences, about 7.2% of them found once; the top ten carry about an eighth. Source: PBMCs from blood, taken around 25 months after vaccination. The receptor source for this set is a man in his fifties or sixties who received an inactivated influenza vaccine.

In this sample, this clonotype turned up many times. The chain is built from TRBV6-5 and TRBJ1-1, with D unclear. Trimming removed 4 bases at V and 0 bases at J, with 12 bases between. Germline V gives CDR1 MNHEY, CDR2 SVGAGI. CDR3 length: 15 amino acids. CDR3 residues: CASSWSSRVNTEAFF. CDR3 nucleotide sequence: TGTGCCAGCAGTTGGTCAAGTCGAGTGAACACTGAAGCTTTCTTT.

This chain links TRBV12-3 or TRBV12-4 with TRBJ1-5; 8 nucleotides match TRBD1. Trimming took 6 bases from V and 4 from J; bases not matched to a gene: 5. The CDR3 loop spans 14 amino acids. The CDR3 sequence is CASRGQDGNQPQHF. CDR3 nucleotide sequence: TGTGCCAGCAGGGGACAGGATGGGAATCAGCCCCAGCATTTT.

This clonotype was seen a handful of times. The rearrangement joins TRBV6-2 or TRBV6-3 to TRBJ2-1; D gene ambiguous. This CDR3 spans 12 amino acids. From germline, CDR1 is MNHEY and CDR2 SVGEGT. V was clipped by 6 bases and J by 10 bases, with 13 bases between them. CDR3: CASSKDLPEQFF. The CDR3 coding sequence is TGTGCCAGCAGCAAGGATCTACCAGAGCAGTTCTTC.

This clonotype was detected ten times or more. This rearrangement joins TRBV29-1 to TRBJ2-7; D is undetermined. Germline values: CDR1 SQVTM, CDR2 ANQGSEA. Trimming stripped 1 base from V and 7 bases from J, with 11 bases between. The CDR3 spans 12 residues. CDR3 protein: CSVEGTYREQYF. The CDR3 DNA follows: TGCAGCGTTGAAGGGACCTATCGGGAGCAGTACTTC.

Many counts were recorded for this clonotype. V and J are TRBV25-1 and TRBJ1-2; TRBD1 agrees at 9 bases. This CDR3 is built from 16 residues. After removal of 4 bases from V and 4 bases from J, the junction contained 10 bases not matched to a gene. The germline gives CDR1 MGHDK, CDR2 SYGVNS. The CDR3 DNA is TGTGCCAGCAGTGGACGCCCCGGGACAGGGACCTATGGCTACACCTTC. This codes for CASSGRPGTGTYGYTF.

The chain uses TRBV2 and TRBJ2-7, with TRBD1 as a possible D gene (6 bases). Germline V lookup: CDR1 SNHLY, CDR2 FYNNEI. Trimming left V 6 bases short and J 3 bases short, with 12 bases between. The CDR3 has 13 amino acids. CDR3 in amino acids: CASSRSGVYEQYF. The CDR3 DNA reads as TGTGCCAGCAGCCGATCAGGGGTCTACGAGCAGTACTTC.

DNA for the CDR3: TGCAGTGCTCCTCAGGGGTCGGGACGGCCTGAAGCTTTCTTT. It codes for CSAPQGSGRPEAFF. The J gene is TRBJ1-1, the V gene TRBV20-1; D may be TRBD1 (6 bases). Between the trimmed V and J ends, which lost 5 bases and 6 bases, there was a span of 19 bases. Germline CDR1 DFQATT, CDR2 SNEGSKA (reference sequence). The CDR3 sequence is 14 residues long.

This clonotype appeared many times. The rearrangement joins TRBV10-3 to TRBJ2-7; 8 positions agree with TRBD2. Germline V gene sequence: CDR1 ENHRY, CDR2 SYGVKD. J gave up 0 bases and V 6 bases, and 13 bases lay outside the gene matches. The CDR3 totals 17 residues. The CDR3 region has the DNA TGTGCCATCAGATCAGGCGGGAGGACACCCACCTCCTACGAGCAGTACTTC. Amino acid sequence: CAIRSGGRTPTSYEQYF.